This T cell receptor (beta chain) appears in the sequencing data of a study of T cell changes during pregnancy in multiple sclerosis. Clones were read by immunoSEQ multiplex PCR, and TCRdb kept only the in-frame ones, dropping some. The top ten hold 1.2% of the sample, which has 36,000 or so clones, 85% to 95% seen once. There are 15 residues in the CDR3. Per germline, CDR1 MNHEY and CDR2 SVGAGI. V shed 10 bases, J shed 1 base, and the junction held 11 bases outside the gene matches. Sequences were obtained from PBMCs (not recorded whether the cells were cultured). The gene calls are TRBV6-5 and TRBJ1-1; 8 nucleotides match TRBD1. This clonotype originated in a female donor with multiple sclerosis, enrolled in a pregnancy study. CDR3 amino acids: CATNRPGTGNTEAFF. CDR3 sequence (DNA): TGTGCCACAAACCGACCCGGGACAGGGAACACTGAAGCTTTCTTT.